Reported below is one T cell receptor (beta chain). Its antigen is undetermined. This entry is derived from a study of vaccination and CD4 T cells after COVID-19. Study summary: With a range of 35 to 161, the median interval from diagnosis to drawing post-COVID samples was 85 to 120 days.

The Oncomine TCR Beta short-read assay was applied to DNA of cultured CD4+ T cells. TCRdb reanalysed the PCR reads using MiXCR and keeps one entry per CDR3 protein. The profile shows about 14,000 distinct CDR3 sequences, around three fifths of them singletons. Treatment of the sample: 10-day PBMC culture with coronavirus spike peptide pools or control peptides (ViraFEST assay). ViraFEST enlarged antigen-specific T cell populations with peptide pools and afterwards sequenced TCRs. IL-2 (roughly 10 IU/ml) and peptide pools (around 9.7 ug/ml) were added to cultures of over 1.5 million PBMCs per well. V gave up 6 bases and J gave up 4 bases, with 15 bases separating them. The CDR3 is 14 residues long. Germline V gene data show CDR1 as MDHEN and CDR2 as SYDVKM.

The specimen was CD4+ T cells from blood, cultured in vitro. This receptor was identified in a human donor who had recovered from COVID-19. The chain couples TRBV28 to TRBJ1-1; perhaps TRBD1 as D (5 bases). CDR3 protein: CASRTAPRTTEAFF. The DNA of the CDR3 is TGTGCCAGCAGGACAGCCCCTCGGACCACTGAAGCTTTCTTT.